The 31 T cell receptor beta chains listed next were all sequenced from one sample in a study of T cell repertoires in cytomegalovirus infection. Via MiXCR, TCRdb re-called the reads, giving one row per CDR3 protein. Among roughly 200,000 distinct CDR3 sequences listed, 15% to 20% were seen once. The sequencing sample was made of CD8+ T cells from PBMCs. The receptors shown here come from a human donor in good health (CMV status not recorded). Some clones in this sample may be carry-over from other donors' samples.

This clonotype was observed a few times. The chain couples TRBV7-2 to TRBJ2-5; TRBD2 matches 8 bases. This CDR3 has 17 amino acids. Germline CDR1 is SGHTA and CDR2 is FQGNSA. J lost 5 bases, V lost 1 base, and 12 bases had no gene match. CDR3 DNA sequence: TGTGCCAGCAGCTTAGAGGGTCCGGCGGGGGGCGCGGAGACCCAGTACTTC. Protein: CASSLEGPAGGAETQYF.

The DNA of the CDR3 is TGTGCCAGCAGCTTATTAGGACAGTCGTCGGGAGAGACCCAGTACTTC. Residues: CASSLLGQSSGETQYF. The rearrangement uses TRBV7-9 and TRBJ2-5, with D tentatively TRBD1 (6 bases). The CDR3 sequence is 16 residues long. Deletions cut 2 bases from V and 4 bases from J, with 17 bases between. Germline V gives CDR1 SEHNR, CDR2 FQNEAQ (reference sequence).

This clonotype was seen a handful of times. J is TRBJ2-1 and V is TRBV29-1, with D maybe TRBD2 (5 bases). Germline CDR1 reads SQVTM; CDR2 reads ANQGSEA. This CDR3 comprises 12 residues. V was trimmed by 8 bases and J by 6 bases, leaving 14 bases between them. The CDR3 DNA follows: TGCAGCATGGAGGAAGGGTCCAATGAGCAGTTCTTC. Encoded protein: CSMEEGSNEQFF.

This clonotype has a handful of counts. The chain has TRBV6-5 and TRBJ2-2; D remains unclear. Germline V gene lookup returns CDR1 MNHEY and CDR2 SVGAGI. Trimming removed 11 bases at V and 5 bases at J, with 15 bases between. This CDR3 spans 13 amino acids. CDR3 loop: CASKVGDTGELFF. CDR3 sequence (DNA): TGTGCCTCAAAGGTGGGCGATACCGGGGAGCTGTTTTTT.

This clonotype has more than one count but fewer than ten. The J gene is TRBJ2-7, the V gene TRBV3-1, with 10 bases lining up with TRBD1. The CDR3 totals 15 residues. J gave up 7 bases and V 0 bases, and 6 bases lay outside the gene matches. Germline CDR1 reads LGHDT; CDR2 reads YNNKEL (reference sequence). CDR3 sequence: CASSQDSTGGREQYF. The CDR3 DNA reads as TGTGCCAGCAGCCAAGATTCGACAGGGGGCCGAGAGCAGTACTTC.

V usage is TRBV11-3 and J usage is TRBJ1-1; no reliable D call. The germline V and J ends were trimmed by 0 bases and 0 bases, with 11 bases remaining between them. From germline, CDR1 is SGHNT and CDR2 YENEEA. This CDR3 contains 16 residues. CDR3 nucleotides: TGTGCCAGCAGCTTAGATCCCCAGCTCATGAACACTGAAGCTTTCTTT. Its translation is CASSLDPQLMNTEAFF.

This clonotype has more than one count but fewer than ten. The rearrangement uses TRBV7-2 and TRBJ1-2, with TRBD1 identical over 7 bases. The length of the CDR3 is 14 residues. The J segment lost 1 base and the V segment lost 5 bases, leaving 4 bases of the junction unmatched. Germline CDR1 reads SGHTA; CDR2 reads FQGNSA. For the CDR3, the DNA is TGTGCCAGCAGCCAGAGGGACAGTAACTATGGCTACACCTTC. Its protein product is CASSQRDSNYGYTF.

The genes are TRBV28 and TRBJ1-2, with 7 nucleotides matching TRBD1. Per the germline V gene, CDR1 is MDHEN and CDR2 is SYDVKM. The length of the CDR3 is 15 residues. V dropped 2 bases and J dropped 3; count of bases not matched to a gene: 6. CDR3 region: CASSLIGQVDYGYTF. For the CDR3, the DNA is TGTGCCAGCAGTTTAATCGGACAGGTAGACTATGGCTACACCTTC.

This clonotype has a count of ten or more. The chain has TRBV7-2 and TRBJ2-1; 9 positions agree with TRBD1. With V trimmed by 5 bases and J by 7 bases, 6 bases remained unmatched. Germline V gives CDR1 SGHTA, CDR2 FQGNSA. There are 14 residues in the CDR3. CDR3: CASSRGQGRNEQFF. In nucleotides, the CDR3 is TGTGCCAGCAGCAGGGGACAGGGAAGGAATGAGCAGTTCTTC.

In this sample, this clonotype turned up a few times. The V call is TRBV6-5, the J call TRBJ2-5; D tentatively reads TRBD1 or TRBD2 (5 bases each). CDR1 and CDR2 (germline): MNHEY, SVGAGI. Trimming removed 6 bases from V and 1 base from J, with 15 bases in between. There are 15 residues in the CDR3. The DNA for the CDR3 is TGTGCCAGCAGGGAGATCACCGGGGCCCAAGAGACCCAGTACTTC. It translates to CASREITGAQETQYF.

This clonotype was seen a handful of times. This chain connects TRBV15 to TRBJ2-3; TRBD2 aligns across 10 bases. V lost 4 bases to trimming and J lost 4 bases; unmatched junction nucleotides: 2. This CDR3 spans 14 amino acids. From germline, CDR1 is LNHNV and CDR2 YYDKDF (reference sequence). The CDR3 DNA is TGTGCCACCAGCACAGCGGGGGGGGCAGATACGCAGTATTTT. Translation: CATSTAGGADTQYF.

The chain is built from TRBV6-2 or TRBV6-3 and TRBJ1-2; 7 nucleotides agree with TRBD1. J lost 6 bases, V lost 2 bases, and 3 bases had no gene match. Germline-derived CDR1 and CDR2 are MNHEY and SVGEGT. The CDR3 sequence is 13 residues long. The CDR3 DNA reads TGTGCCAGCAGTTACACGGGGACAGATGGCTACACCTTC. It specifies CASSYTGTDGYTF.

The chain carries TRBV9 and TRBJ2-7, with 7 bases identical to TRBD1. Trimming took 3 bases from V and 6 from J; bases not matched to a gene: 6. The CDR3 length is 13 residues. Germline lookup yields CDR1 SGDLS and CDR2 YYNGEE. CDR3 in amino acids: CASSAGTALEQYF. The CDR3 DNA follows: TGTGCCAGCAGCGCCGGGACAGCGCTCGAGCAGTACTTC.

The rearrangement links TRBV12-3 or TRBV12-4 to TRBJ1-4, with TRBD1 as a possible D gene (5 bases). The CDR3 loop spans 15 amino acids. The V gene lost 8 bases and the J gene lost 8 bases, with 21 bases spanning the gap. This chain's CDR3 is CASCFRDVGGEKLFF. The CDR3 region has the DNA TGTGCCAGCTGCTTCCGGGACGTTGGAGGGGAAAAACTGTTTTTT.

V usage is TRBV7-9 and J usage is TRBJ2-5, with 10 positions matching TRBD1. The germline CDR1 and CDR2 sequences are SEHNR and FQNEAQ (reference sequence). The CDR3 is 17 residues long. The ends lost 2 bases at V and 0 bases at J; junction bases unmatched: 6. Here the CDR3 DNA reads TGTGCCAGCAGCTTAAGGGACAGGGGACTTTACCAAGAGACCCAGTACTTC. It is translated as CASSLRDRGLYQETQYF.

The chain is built from TRBV4-1 and TRBJ1-1; a weak D match, TRBD1 (5 bases). V lost 2 bases, J lost 1 base, and 11 bases lay in between. The CDR3 spans 15 residues. Germline V gene lookup returns CDR1 MGHRA and CDR2 YSYEKL. CDR3: CASSQTGHRNTEAFF. In nucleotides, the CDR3 is TGCGCCAGCAGCCAAACCGGACACCGGAACACTGAAGCTTTCTTT.

V gene TRBV11-2 combines with J gene TRBJ1-4, with 10 positions matching TRBD1. This CDR3 spans 14 amino acids. Trimming at V came to 3 bases and at J to 8 bases, leaving 3 bases not matched to a gene. From germline, CDR1 is SGHAT and CDR2 FQNNGV. CDR3 in amino acids: CASSFGTGDEKLFF. The CDR3 bases are TGTGCCAGCAGCTTCGGGACAGGGGACGAAAAACTGTTTTTT.

This clonotype appeared a few times. The gene calls are TRBV7-9 and TRBJ1-2; no definite D call. Trimming removed 1 base at V and 7 bases at J, with 7 bases between. There are 12 residues in the CDR3. Germline CDR1 and CDR2: SEHNR and FQNEAQ (reference sequence). The CDR3 sequence is CASSLERTGYTF. The CDR3 nucleotides read TGTGCCAGCAGCTTAGAAAGGACTGGCTACACCTTC.

The chain combines TRBV28 with TRBJ1-2, with D perhaps TRBD1 (6 bases). This CDR3 spans 13 amino acids. Between the trimmed V and J ends, which lost 5 bases and 5 bases, there was a span of 12 bases. Germline V gene sequence: CDR1 MDHEN, CDR2 SYDVKM. This CDR3 is CASSLDSLYGYTF. For the CDR3, the DNA is TGTGCCAGCAGTCTGGACAGCCTTTATGGCTACACCTTC.

The genes are TRBV30 and TRBJ2-7; D remains unclear. The CDR3 has 13 amino acids. The V gene's germline CDR1 is GTSNPN and CDR2 SVGIG (reference sequence). The ends were cut back, 0 bases at V and 5 bases at J, with 11 bases in the middle. The CDR3 bases are TGTGCCTGGAGTGTACAGTACGATAACGAGCAGTACTTC. It specifies CAWSVQYDNEQYF.

This sequence joins TRBV29-1 and TRBJ2-7, with 8 nucleotides matching TRBD1. With 0 bases clipped from V and 2 bases from J, the junction kept 3 bases outside the gene matches. Germline lookup yields CDR1 SQVTM and CDR2 ANQGSEA. The CDR3 runs to 14 residues. The CDR3 is CSVEEGQGAYEQYF. The CDR3 bases are TGCAGCGTTGAAGAAGGACAGGGAGCCTACGAGCAGTACTTC.

J is TRBJ1-1 and V is TRBV7-2, with 8 bases identical to TRBD1. In germline, CDR1 is SGHTA, CDR2 FQGNSA. Unmatched junction bases numbered 28, after V lost 5 bases and J lost 11 bases. This CDR3 region has 19 residues. The CDR3, as DNA: TGTGCCAGCAGCCCCCCCGGAGGGGGCAGGGGGCGTCATATCGCGGCGGCTTTCTTT. It codes for CASSPPGGGRGRHIAAAFF.

This clonotype was counted between two and nine times. The chain employs TRBV2 and TRBJ2-1; D is unresolved. CDR1 is SNHLY and CDR2 is FYNNEI in the germline V gene. This CDR3 spans 10 amino acids. V lost 2 bases and J 7 bases, leaving 0 bases between the germline ends. CDR3 region: CASSENEQFF. The CDR3 nucleotides are TGTGCCAGCAGTGAAAATGAGCAGTTCTTC.

This CDR3 is CASSPRDGNHMNTEAFF. The CDR3 DNA is TGTGCCAGCAGTCCTCGGGACGGGAACCATATGAACACTGAAGCTTTCTTT. The V and J genes are TRBV12-3 or TRBV12-4 and TRBJ1-1, with D perhaps TRBD1 (5 bases). The CDR3 covers 17 residues. V lost 5 bases and J lost 0, with 19 bases in between.

This clonotype was counted between two and nine times. This chain uses TRBV6-8 with TRBJ2-5; a possible D gene is TRBD1 (6 bases). Germline V gene data show CDR1 as MNHGY and CDR2 as SAAAGT. The CDR3 covers 16 residues. The V and J ends lost 7 bases and 2 bases respectively, with 20 bases between them. DNA of the CDR3: TGTGCCAGCAACGACCCCTCGACAGGCCCGCAAGAGACCCAGTACTTC. It encodes CASNDPSTGPQETQYF.

This clonotype was observed a handful of times. The V gene is TRBV7-9, the J gene TRBJ2-3, with D maybe TRBD1 (5 bases). The germline V gene encodes CDR1 SEHNR and CDR2 FQNEAQ (reference sequence). The length of the CDR3 is 14 residues. V was shortened by 3 bases and J by 4 bases, with 11 bases between the two germline ends. CDR3 in amino acids: CASSFRQGSDTQYF. The CDR3 DNA reads TGTGCCAGCAGCTTTCGGCAGGGCTCAGATACGCAGTATTTT.

This clonotype has a handful of counts. The gene calls are TRBV28 and TRBJ2-5, with a tentative D call TRBD1 (6 bases). Trimming took 7 bases from V and 3 from J, leaving 21 bases between them. The CDR3 has 16 residues. The V gene's germline CDR1 is MDHEN and CDR2 SYDVKM. CDR3 sequence reads: CASTLGAAKREETQYF. CDR3 DNA sequence: TGTGCCAGCACCCTGGGGGCGGCCAAGAGGGAAGAGACCCAGTACTTC.

This clonotype showed up just a few times. The chain couples TRBV6-2 or TRBV6-3 to TRBJ2-1, with D hard to call. This CDR3 has 13 residues. CDR1 is MNHEY, CDR2 SVGEGT, per germline. V dropped 2 bases and J dropped 3 bases, with 5 bases sitting between them. This chain's CDR3 is CASSYGDYNEQFF. DNA of the CDR3: TGTGCCAGCAGTTACGGGGACTACAATGAGCAGTTCTTC.

This chain joins TRBV14 and TRBJ1-6, with D hard to call. V dropped 1 base and J dropped 8 bases, with 12 bases sitting between them. Germline V gene data show CDR1 as SGHDN and CDR2 as FVKESK. The CDR3 is made up of 15 amino acids. The CDR3 reads CASSQGPDWDSPLHF. The CDR3 DNA reads as TGTGCCAGCAGCCAAGGCCCCGACTGGGATTCACCCCTCCACTTT.

This clonotype occurred a few times. The chain is built from TRBV6-5 and TRBJ2-2, with 10 bases lining up with TRBD1. The junction had 8 bases not matched to a gene; V was cut back by 6 bases and J by 4 bases. CDR1 and CDR2 (germline): MNHEY, SVGAGI. This CDR3 has 16 residues. This CDR3 reads CASSYSGTGATGELFF. The CDR3 DNA follows: TGTGCCAGCAGCTATTCCGGGACAGGGGCCACCGGGGAGCTGTTTTTT.

The chain employs TRBV28 and TRBJ2-5, with 9 nucleotides matching TRBD1. The CDR3 has 13 residues. Germline trimming cut 8 bases from V and 7 bases from J; bases unmatched to any gene: 8. Germline V gives CDR1 MDHEN, CDR2 SYDVKM. CDR3 in amino acids: CASFDRGYWTQYF. Here the CDR3 DNA reads TGTGCCAGCTTTGACAGGGGGTATTGGACCCAGTACTTC.